This record concerns one T cell receptor (beta chain) sequence. Its specificity is not known. The sample is drawn from a study of PD-1 blockade in classical Hodgkin lymphoma. Relapse was seen in all patients after autologous stem cell transplantation, and brentuximab vedotin exposure was variable. Relapsed/refractory classical Hodgkin lymphoma patients had complete, partial or progressive responses. Study findings and constraints: The diversity seen at baseline in complete responders resembled that of newly diagnosed patients. Reported findings placed baseline TCR diversity lower in newly diagnosed patients (compared with healthy donors).

Method: immunoSEQ multiplex PCR; TCRdb's copy keeps in-frame clones and lacks some. The data show about 85,000 clones, with about 90% seen just once and about 2.6% held by the top ten. The CDR3 totals 17 residues. From germline, CDR1 is MNHEY and CDR2 SMNVEV (reference sequence). V was clipped by 3 bases and J by 5 bases; unmatched bases: 10. This chain uses TRBV27 with TRBJ2-1, with 10 bases fitting TRBD2. The TCR sequence derives from a human donor with classical Hodgkin lymphoma. This sample comprised peripheral blood mononuclear cells (PBMCs), obtained before the second cycle of nivolumab. CDR3 in amino acids: CASSLGSGRAGDNEQFF. CDR3 DNA: TGTGCCAGCAGTTTGGGGAGCGGGAGGGCCGGGGACAATGAGCAGTTCTTC.